The following is a T cell receptor beta chain sequence with its context. As yet, its antigen is unknown. This record belongs to a study of cytotoxic CD8 clonotypes in ibrutinib-treated CLL. Looking at the study overall: Patients attained some 25 partial and 2 complete responses; at median around 68 months, approximately 15 remained remitted while approximately 12 progressed.

This table comes from immunoSEQ multiplex PCR, and its TCRdb copy is limited to in-frame clones, with some not included. Of about 130,000 clones in the sample, 75% to 85% are singletons; the top ten hold roughly 13%. Genomic DNA for TCR beta libraries, around 1.9 micrograms, came from cryopreserved PBMCs. Study-wide points: Patients with sustained remission and those progressing were sampled at differing times. In comparison with age-matched healthy donors, baseline clonality was higher and tracked circulating CD8+ T-cell counts.

Germline V CDR1 and CDR2: LNHNV, YYDKDF (reference sequence). V lost 0 bases and J lost 4, with 12 bases in between. The CDR3 is 15 amino acids. The J gene is TRBJ1-2, the V gene TRBV15; unclear D gene. The material was PBMCs, obtained after 12 months of ibrutinib treatment. The clonotype originates from a human donor with chronic lymphocytic leukemia. The CDR3 loop reads CATSREDPFPYGYTF. CDR3 sequence (DNA): TGTGCCACCAGCAGAGAGGACCCATTCCCCTATGGCTACACCTTC.